Listed here are 17 T cell receptor beta chains from one sample, sequenced in a study of cytomegalovirus exposure and HLA in healthy donors (dated by TCRdb to about 2017). Library construction relied on the immunoSEQ multiplex PCR assay. A mixture of 60 forward primers for TCR Vbeta segments and 13 reverse primers for TCR Jbeta segments was used in the multiplex PCR. TCRdb holds this immuneACCESS table with in-frame rearrangements only. Some clones are missing; in checked studies, unresolved V genes explain under half, and the rest has no known cause. A total of roughly 130,000 clones appear in this sample, roughly 70% of them only once. 6.6% of the sample belongs to the ten largest clones. What was sequenced was PBMCs. Receptors originate from a man aged 40-49 years in good health and CMV-seropositive.

The chain uses TRBV7-6 and TRBJ2-3; 9 bases are shared with TRBD1. Germline values: CDR1 SGHVS, CDR2 FNYEAQ. The CDR3 is 16 amino acids. Trimming at V came to 5 bases and at J to 2 bases, leaving 8 bases not matched to a gene. DNA of the CDR3: TGTGCCAGCAGCCTCTTACAGGGGGCACCCACAGATACGCAGTATTTT. The encoded protein is CASSLLQGAPTDTQYF.

The chain links TRBV18 to TRBJ1-5; 10 bases are shared with TRBD1. The germline gives CDR1 KGHSH, CDR2 LQKENI. The CDR3 runs to 18 residues. V trimming: 2 bases; J trimming: 1 base; junction bases outside the gene matches: 8. The CDR3 DNA reads TGTGCCAGCTCACCATGGGGACAGGGGACGGGAAGCAATCAGCCCCAGCATTTT. As protein: CASSPWGQGTGSNQPQHF.

V usage is TRBV28 and J usage is TRBJ2-2; TRBD2 matches 7 bases. Germline V gene lookup returns CDR1 MDHEN and CDR2 SYDVKM. CDR3 length: 15 residues. V gave up 4 bases and J gave up 1 base; unmatched junction bases: 3. As DNA, the CDR3 is TGTGCCAGCAGTTCGGGGGGAGTGAACACCGGGGAGCTGTTTTTT. Translated, it gives CASSSGGVNTGELFF.

The chain carries TRBV2 and TRBJ2-7; TRBD2 might be the D (7 bases). This CDR3 is 15 amino acids long. V lost 2 bases and J 4 bases, leaving 15 bases between the germline ends. Germline-derived CDR1 and CDR2 are SNHLY and FYNNEI. The CDR3 DNA reads as TGTGCCAGCAGTGAAAGGGGGGGAAAGTGGTACGAGCAGTACTTC. Translation: CASSERGGKWYEQYF. The full variable domain, with the rest looked up from reference TRBV2 and TRBJ2-7, is EPEVTQTPSHQVTQMGQEVILRCVPISNHLYFYWYRQILGQKVEFLVSFYNNEISEKSEIFDDQFSVERPDGSNFTLKIRSTKLEDSAMYFCASSERGGKWYEQYFGPGTRLTVT.

The chain recombines TRBV30 with TRBJ2-3, with 7 bases aligning to TRBD2. This CDR3 spans 15 amino acids. Germline V CDR1 and CDR2: GTSNPN, SVGIG (reference sequence). The junction had 6 bases not matched to a gene; V was cut back by 1 base and J by 2 bases. The CDR3 loop is CAWSEGAGVTDTQYF. The CDR3 nucleotides are TGTGCCTGGAGTGAAGGGGCGGGGGTCACAGATACGCAGTATTTT.

V usage is TRBV14 and J usage is TRBJ2-5; D is possibly TRBD1 (5 bases). This CDR3 comprises 15 residues. The V end was cut by 2 bases, the J end by 5 bases, with 15 bases between. Germline-derived CDR1 and CDR2 are SGHDN and FVKESK. The CDR3 DNA reads TGTGCCAGCAGCCAAAAGATTCAGGGTAGGGAGACCCAGTACTTC. Protein sequence: CASSQKIQGRETQYF.

The V and J genes are TRBV25-1 and TRBJ2-1; no reliable D call. V was shortened by 3 bases and J by 3 bases, with 12 bases between the two germline ends. Germline CDR1 and CDR2: MGHDK and SYGVNS. The CDR3 covers 15 residues. CDR3 nucleotides: TGTGCCAGCAGTGAGGCAGTTGGCCGCTACAATGAGCAGTTCTTC. It is translated as CASSEAVGRYNEQFF.

This chain links TRBV30 with TRBJ1-1; possibly TRBD1 for D (5 bases). The CDR3 runs to 13 residues. The germline V gene has CDR1 GTSNPN and CDR2 SVGIG (reference sequence). Trimming pared 0 bases from V and 5 bases from J, leaving 10 bases between. CDR3 in DNA: TGTGCCTGGAGTGTCCGGGGGAGGACTGAAGCTTTCTTT. Protein sequence: CAWSVRGRTEAFF.

J is TRBJ2-7 and V is TRBV30; 7 bases agree with TRBD1. The germline V gene has CDR1 GTSNPN and CDR2 SVGIG (reference sequence). V gave up 3 bases and J gave up 5 bases; unmatched junction bases: 7. CDR3 size: 13 residues. CDR3 nucleotide sequence: TGTGCCTGGAGCCTTAGGACAGGCGACGAGCAGTACTTC. Its translation is CAWSLRTGDEQYF.

The chain couples TRBV4-1 to TRBJ1-5, with 7 bases identical to TRBD1. The CDR3 is made up of 16 amino acids. The germline V gene encodes CDR1 MGHRA and CDR2 YSYEKL. Trimming cost V 1 base and J 7 bases; bases outside gene matches: 10. In nucleotides, the CDR3 is TGCGCCAGCAGCCAAGCTATGGACAGGCAGGGCCAGCCCCAGCATTTT. Translation gives CASSQAMDRQGQPQHF.

This chain joins TRBV28 and TRBJ2-5, with D perhaps matching TRBD1 (5 bases). The CDR3 is made up of 13 amino acids. Looked up from germline, CDR1 is MDHEN and CDR2 is SYDVKM. Trimming pared 6 bases from V and 4 bases from J, leaving 12 bases between. The CDR3, as DNA: TGTGCCAGCAGCCGCTCAGGGTTAGAGACCCAGTACTTC. As protein: CASSRSGLETQYF.

As regards this clone: One end of the junction does not line up with germline, which may come from a read error. The chain carries TRBV11-2 and TRBJ1-1, with 8 positions matching TRBD1. The CDR3 totals 14 residues. The V gene's germline CDR1 is SGHAT and CDR2 FQNNGV. For the CDR3, the DNA is TGTGCCAGCAGCACGAGGACAGGGAACTCTGAAGCTTTCTTT. This encodes CASSTRTGNSEAFF.

A few counts support this clone. The rearrangement joins TRBV5-1 to TRBJ1-1; tentative D call: TRBD1 (5 bases). CDR1 is SGHRS, CDR2 YFSETQ, per germline. The CDR3 has 15 residues. Trimming took 4 bases from V and 3 from J, leaving 16 bases between them. The CDR3 DNA follows: TGCGCCAGCAGCCCAAACGTTTGGGGCGACACTGAAGCTTTCTTT. Its protein product is CASSPNVWGDTEAFF.

This chain uses TRBV7-6 with TRBJ2-5; TRBD1 matches 10 bases. The DNA end is more similar to TRBJ2-7, so the J call may be wrong. The CDR3 has 15 residues. CDR1 and CDR2 from the germline V gene are SGHVS and FNYEAQ. CDR3 DNA sequence: TGTGCCAGCAGCTTAGGGACAGGGGGCTCCTACGAGCAGTACTTC. Amino acid sequence: CASSLGTGGSYEQYF.

The chain is built from TRBV11-3 and TRBJ2-7; D gene uncertain. The CDR3 length is 13 residues. Looked up from germline, CDR1 is SGHNT and CDR2 is YENEEA. V shed 1 base and J shed 7 bases, with 11 bases lying between them. CDR3 residues: CASSLGAGWEQYF. The CDR3 nucleotides read TGTGCCAGCAGCTTAGGGGCAGGATGGGAGCAGTACTTC.

This chain links TRBV11-1 with TRBJ2-2; D remains ambiguous. V dropped 3 bases and J dropped 0 bases, with 14 bases sitting between them. Germline-derived CDR1 and CDR2 are SGHAT and FQDESV (reference sequence). The CDR3 has 17 residues. CDR3 in DNA: TGTGCCAGCAGCTTCCCCAAAATTGAGTCGAACACCGGGGAGCTGTTTTTT. This sequence encodes CASSFPKIESNTGELFF.

The chain combines TRBV11-1 with TRBJ1-5, with TRBD1 as a possible D gene (5 bases). Germline assignment: CDR1 SGHAT and CDR2 FQDESV (reference sequence). There are 13 residues in the CDR3. Between the trimmed V and J ends, which lost 3 bases and 5 bases, there was a span of 8 bases. CDR3 loop: CASSFRGDQPQHF. The CDR3 DNA reads as TGTGCCAGCAGCTTTCGGGGGGATCAGCCCCAGCATTTT.